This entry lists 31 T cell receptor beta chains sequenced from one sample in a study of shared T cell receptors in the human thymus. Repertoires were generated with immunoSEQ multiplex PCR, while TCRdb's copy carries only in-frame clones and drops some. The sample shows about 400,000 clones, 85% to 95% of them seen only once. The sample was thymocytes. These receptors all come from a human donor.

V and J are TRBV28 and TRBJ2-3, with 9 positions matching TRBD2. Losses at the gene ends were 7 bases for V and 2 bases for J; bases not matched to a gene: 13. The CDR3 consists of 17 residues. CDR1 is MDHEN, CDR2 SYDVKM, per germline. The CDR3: CASTWWASGTNTDTQYF. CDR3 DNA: TGTGCCAGCACCTGGTGGGCTAGCGGGACCAACACAGATACGCAGTATTTT. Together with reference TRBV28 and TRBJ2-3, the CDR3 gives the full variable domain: DVKVTQSSRYLVKRTGEKVFLECVQDMDHENMFWYRQDPGLGLRLIYFSYDVKMKEKGDIPEGYSVSREKKERFSLILESASTNQTSMYLCASTWWASGTNTDTQYFGPGTRLTVL.

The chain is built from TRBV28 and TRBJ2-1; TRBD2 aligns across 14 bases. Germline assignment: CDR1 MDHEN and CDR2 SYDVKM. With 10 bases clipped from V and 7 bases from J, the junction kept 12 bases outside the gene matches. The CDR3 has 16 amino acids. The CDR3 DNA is TGTGCCACCCTCAGACTAGCGGGAGGGCCAGGGAATGAGCAGTTCTTC. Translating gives CATLRLAGGPGNEQFF.

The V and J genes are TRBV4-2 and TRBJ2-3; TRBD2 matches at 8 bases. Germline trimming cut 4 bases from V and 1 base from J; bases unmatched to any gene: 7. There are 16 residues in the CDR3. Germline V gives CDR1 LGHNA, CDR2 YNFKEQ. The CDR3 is CASSPWREDGTDTQYF. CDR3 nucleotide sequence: TGTGCCAGCAGCCCTTGGCGGGAGGACGGCACAGATACGCAGTATTTT.

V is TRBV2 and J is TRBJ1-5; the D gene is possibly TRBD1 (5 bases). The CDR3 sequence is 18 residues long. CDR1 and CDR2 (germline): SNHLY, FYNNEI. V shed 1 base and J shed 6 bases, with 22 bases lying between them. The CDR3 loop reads CASSEGGDPRPPGQPQHF. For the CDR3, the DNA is TGTGCCAGCAGTGAAGGAGGGGACCCCAGGCCGCCAGGTCAGCCCCAGCATTTT. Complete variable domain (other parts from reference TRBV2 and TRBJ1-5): EPEVTQTPSHQVTQMGQEVILRCVPISNHLYFYWYRQILGQKVEFLVSFYNNEISEKSEIFDDQFSVERPDGSNFTLKIRSTKLEDSAMYFCASSEGGDPRPPGQPQHFGDGTRLSIL.

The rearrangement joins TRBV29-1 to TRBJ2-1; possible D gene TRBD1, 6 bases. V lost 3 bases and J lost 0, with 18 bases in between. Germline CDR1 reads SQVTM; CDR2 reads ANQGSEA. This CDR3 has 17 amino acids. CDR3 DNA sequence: TGCAGCGTTGAGGGGGCAGGGGAGATGTGCTCCTACAATGAGCAGTTCTTC. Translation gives CSVEGAGEMCSYNEQFF.

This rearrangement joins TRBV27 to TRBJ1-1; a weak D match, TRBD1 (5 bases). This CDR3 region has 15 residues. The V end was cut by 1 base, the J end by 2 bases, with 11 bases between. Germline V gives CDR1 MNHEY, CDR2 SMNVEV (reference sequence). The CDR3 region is CASSLYQGLNTEAFF. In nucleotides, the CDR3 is TGTGCCAGCAGTTTATATCAGGGCCTTAACACTGAAGCTTTCTTT.

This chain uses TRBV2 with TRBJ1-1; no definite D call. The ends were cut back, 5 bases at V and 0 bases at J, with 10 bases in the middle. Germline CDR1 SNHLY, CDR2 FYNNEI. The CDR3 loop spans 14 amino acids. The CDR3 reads CASSSKDMNTEAFF. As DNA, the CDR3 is TGTGCCAGCAGTTCCAAAGACATGAACACTGAAGCTTTCTTT.

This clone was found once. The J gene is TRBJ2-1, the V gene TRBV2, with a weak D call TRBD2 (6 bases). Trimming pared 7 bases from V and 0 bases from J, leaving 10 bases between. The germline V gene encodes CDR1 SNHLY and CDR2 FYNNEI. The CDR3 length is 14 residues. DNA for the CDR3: TGTGCCAGCACGACTAGAAGCTCCTACAATGAGCAGTTCTTC. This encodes CASTTRSSYNEQFF.

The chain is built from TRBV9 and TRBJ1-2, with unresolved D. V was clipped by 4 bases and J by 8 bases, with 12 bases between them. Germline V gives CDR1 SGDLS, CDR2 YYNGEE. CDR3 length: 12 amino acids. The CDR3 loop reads CASSRTQEGYTF. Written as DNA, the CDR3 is TGTGCCAGCAGCCGTACGCAGGAGGGCTACACCTTC.

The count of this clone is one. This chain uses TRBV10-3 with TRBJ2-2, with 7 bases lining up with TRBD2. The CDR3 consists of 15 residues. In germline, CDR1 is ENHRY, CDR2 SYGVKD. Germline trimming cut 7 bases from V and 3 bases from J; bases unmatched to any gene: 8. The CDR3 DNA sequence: TGTGCCATCAATAACGAGCGGGAAGACACCGGGGAGCTGTTTTTT. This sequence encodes CAINNEREDTGELFF.

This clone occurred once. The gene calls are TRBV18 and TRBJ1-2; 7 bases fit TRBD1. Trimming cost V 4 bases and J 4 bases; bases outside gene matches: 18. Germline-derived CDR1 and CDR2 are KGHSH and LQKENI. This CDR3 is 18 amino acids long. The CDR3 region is CASSLCRTGEPIIYGYTF. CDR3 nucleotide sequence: TGTGCCAGCTCACTCTGCCGGACAGGAGAACCTATTATCTATGGCTACACCTTC.

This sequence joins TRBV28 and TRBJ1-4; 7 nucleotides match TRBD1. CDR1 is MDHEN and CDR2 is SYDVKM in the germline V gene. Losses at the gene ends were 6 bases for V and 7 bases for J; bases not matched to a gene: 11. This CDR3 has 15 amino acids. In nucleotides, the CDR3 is TGTGCCAGCAGATCCCGACAGGGACCTCGTGAAAAACTGTTTTTT. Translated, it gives CASRSRQGPREKLFF.

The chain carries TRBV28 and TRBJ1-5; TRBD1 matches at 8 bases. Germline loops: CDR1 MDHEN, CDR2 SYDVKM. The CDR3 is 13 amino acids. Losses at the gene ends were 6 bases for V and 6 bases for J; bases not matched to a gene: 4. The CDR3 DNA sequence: TGTGCCAGCAGCGCGGACAGGGCTCAGCCCCAGCATTTT. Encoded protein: CASSADRAQPQHF.

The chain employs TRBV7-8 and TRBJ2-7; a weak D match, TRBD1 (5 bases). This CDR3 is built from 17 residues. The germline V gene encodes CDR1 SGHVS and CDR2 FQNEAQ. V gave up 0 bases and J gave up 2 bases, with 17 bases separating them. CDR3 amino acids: CASSLAAEDSLPYEQYF. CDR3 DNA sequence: TGTGCCAGCAGCTTAGCCGCGGAAGACAGCCTTCCCTACGAGCAGTACTTC.

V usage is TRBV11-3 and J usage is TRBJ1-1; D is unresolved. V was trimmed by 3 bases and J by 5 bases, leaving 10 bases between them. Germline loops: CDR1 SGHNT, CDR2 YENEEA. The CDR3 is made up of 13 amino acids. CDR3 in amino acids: CASSFGYGTEAFF. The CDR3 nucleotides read TGTGCCAGCAGCTTCGGGTACGGGACTGAAGCTTTCTTT.

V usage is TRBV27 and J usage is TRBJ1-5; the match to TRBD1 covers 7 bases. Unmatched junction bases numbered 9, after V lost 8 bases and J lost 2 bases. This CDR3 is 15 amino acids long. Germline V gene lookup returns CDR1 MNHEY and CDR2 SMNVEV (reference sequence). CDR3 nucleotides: TGTGCCAGCGGTCCTACAGGGGTGGGCAATCAGCCCCAGCATTTT. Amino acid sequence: CASGPTGVGNQPQHF.

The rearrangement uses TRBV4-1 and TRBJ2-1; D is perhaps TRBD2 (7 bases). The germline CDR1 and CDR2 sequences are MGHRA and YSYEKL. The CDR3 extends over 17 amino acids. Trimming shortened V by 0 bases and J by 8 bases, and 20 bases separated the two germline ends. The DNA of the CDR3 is TGCGCCAGCAGCCAAGATAACGTGGCGGGAGAGGGGGATGAGCAGTTCTTC. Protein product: CASSQDNVAGEGDEQFF.

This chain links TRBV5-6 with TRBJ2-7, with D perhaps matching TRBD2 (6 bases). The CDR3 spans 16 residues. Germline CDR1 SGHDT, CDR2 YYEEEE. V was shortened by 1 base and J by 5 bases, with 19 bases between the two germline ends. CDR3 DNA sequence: TGTGCCAGCAGCTTGCTAGGACGGGAGTGGAGGGACGAGCAGTACTTC. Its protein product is CASSLLGREWRDEQYF. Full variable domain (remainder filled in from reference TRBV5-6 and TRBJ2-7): DAGVTQSPTHLIKTRGQQVTLRCSPKSGHDTVSWYQQALGQGPQFIFQYYEEEERQRGNFPDRFSGHQFPNYSSELNVNALLLGDSALYLCASSLLGREWRDEQYFGPGTRLTVT.

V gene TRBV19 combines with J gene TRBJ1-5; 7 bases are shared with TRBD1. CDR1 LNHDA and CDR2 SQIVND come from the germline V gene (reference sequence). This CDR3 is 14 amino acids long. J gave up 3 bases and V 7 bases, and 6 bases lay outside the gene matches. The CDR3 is CASMGTADNQPQHF. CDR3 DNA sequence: TGTGCCAGTATGGGGACAGCGGACAATCAGCCCCAGCATTTT.

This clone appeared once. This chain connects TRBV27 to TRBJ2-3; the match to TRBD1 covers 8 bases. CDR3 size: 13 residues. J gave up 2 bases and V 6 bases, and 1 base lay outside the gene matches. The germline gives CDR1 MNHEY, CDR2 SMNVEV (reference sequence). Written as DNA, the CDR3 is TGTGCCAGCAGGGACAGGGTCACAGATACGCAGTATTTT. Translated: CASRDRVTDTQYF.

CDR3 nucleotide sequence: TGTGCCAGCAGCTCCGGGGGGGTGAACACTGAAGCTTTCTTT. Translating it yields CASSSGGVNTEAFF. The genes are TRBV9 and TRBJ1-1; possibly TRBD1 for D (5 bases). V shed 4 bases and J shed 0 bases, with 10 bases lying between them. CDR1 SGDLS and CDR2 YYNGEE come from the germline V gene. The CDR3 is made up of 14 amino acids.

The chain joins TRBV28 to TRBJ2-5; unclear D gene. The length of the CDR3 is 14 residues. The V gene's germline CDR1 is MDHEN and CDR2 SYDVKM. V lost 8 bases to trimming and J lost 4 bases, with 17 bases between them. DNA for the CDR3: TGTGCCAGCGGTGTGGGCTTAGGGTCAGAGACCCAGTACTTC. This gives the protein CASGVGLGSETQYF.

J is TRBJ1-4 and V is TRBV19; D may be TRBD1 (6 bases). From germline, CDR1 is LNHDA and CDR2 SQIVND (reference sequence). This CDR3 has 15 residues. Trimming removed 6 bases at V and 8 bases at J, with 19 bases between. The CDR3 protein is CASRPTNRVGEKLFF. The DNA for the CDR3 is TGTGCCAGTAGGCCAACGAACAGGGTAGGGGAAAAACTGTTTTTT.

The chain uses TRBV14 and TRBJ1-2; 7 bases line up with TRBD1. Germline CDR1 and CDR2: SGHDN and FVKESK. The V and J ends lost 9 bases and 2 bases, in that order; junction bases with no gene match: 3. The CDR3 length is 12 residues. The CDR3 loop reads CASRDRNYGYTF. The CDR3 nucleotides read TGTGCCAGTCGGGACAGAAACTATGGCTACACCTTC.

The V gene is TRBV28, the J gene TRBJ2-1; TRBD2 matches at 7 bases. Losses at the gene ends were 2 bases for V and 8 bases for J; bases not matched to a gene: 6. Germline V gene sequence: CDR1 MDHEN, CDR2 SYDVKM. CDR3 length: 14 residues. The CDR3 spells CASSLGGSTDEQFF. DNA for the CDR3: TGTGCCAGCAGTTTAGGCGGGAGTACGGATGAGCAGTTCTTC.

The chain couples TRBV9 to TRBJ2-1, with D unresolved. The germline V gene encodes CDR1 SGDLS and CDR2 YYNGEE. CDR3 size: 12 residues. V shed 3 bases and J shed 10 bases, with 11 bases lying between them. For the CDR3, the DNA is TGTGCCAGCAGCGCACAGCGTAACGAGCAGTTCTTC. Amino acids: CASSAQRNEQFF.

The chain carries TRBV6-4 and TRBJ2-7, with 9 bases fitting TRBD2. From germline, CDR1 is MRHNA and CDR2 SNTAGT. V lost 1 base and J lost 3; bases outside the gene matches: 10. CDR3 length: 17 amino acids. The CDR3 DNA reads TGTGCCAGCAGTGACTGCCCCCCCGGACTAGCGTTCTACGAGCAGTACTTC. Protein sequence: CASSDCPPGLAFYEQYF.

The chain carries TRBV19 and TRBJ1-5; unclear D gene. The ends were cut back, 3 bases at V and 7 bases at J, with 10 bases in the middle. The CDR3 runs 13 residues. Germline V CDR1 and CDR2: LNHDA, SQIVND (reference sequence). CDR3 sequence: CASSMAQRQPQHF. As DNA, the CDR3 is TGTGCCAGTAGTATGGCCCAGAGGCAGCCCCAGCATTTT.

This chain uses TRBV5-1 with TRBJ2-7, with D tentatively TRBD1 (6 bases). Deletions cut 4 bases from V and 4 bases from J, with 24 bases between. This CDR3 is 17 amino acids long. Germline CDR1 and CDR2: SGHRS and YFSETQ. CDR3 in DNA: TGCGCCAGCAGCCCCGGACAGCCCCTGGCTGACCCTTACGAGCAGTACTTC. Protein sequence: CASSPGQPLADPYEQYF.

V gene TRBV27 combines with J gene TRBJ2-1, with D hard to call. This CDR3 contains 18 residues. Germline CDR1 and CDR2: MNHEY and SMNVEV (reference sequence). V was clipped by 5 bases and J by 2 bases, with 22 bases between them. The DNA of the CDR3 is TGTGCCAGCAGTCCCACTGTGAGCGACCCCGCAGCCTACAATGAGCAGTTCTTC. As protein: CASSPTVSDPAAYNEQFF.

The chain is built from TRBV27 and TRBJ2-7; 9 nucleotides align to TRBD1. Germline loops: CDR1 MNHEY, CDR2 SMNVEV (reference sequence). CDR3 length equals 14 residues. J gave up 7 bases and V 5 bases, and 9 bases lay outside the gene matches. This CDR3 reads CASSDRGASEEQYF. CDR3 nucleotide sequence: TGTGCCAGCAGTGACAGGGGGGCCAGCGAGGAGCAGTACTTC.